This TCR beta chain was identified in a study of Ad26.COV2.S vaccination and SARS-CoV-2 variants. Notes on the study in general: With respect to non-spike TCR breadth, vaccine and placebo recipients were similar.

Treatment given: roughly 20 received Ad26.COV2.S at low or high dose, single or two shots; 5 received placebo; per-sample allocation not given. Collection of the samples took place on day 63 after the first injection of vaccine or placebo. Spike of the Wuhan-strain SARS-CoV-2 was expressed by an Ad26 vector, which formed the vaccine. The data were produced by immunoSEQ multiplex PCR, yet TCRdb's version contains in-frame clones alone and is incomplete. The sample contains about 420,000 clones, 70% to 90% of which appear only once. With respect to this clone: Its antigen is undetermined.

The CDR3 is 13 amino acids. Trimming removed 6 bases from V and 9 bases from J, with 17 bases in between. The clonotype was recovered from a person aged 18 to 65 who received the Ad26.COV2.S COVID-19 vaccine or a placebo. The material sequenced was peripheral blood, taken in a trial of Ad26.COV2.S vaccine versus placebo. The rearrangement joins TRBV12-3 or TRBV12-4 to TRBJ1-1; possibly TRBD1 for D (5 bases). The chain's CDR3 is CASSVGEGTKAFF. In nucleotides, the CDR3 is TGTGCCAGCAGCGTAGGGGAGGGGACGAAAGCTTTCTTT.